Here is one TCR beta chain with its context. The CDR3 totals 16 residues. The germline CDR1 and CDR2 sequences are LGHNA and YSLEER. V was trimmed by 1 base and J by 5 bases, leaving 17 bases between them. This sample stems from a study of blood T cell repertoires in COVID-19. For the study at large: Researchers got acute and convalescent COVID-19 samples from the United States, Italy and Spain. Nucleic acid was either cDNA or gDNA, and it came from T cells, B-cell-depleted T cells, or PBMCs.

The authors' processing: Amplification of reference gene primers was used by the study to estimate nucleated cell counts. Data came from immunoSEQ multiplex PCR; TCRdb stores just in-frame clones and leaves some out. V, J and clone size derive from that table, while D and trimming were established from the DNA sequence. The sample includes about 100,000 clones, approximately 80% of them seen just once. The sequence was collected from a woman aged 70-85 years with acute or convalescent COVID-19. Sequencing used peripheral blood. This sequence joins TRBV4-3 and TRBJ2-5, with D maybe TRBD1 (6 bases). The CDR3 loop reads CASSQAQGIGQETQYF. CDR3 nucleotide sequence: TGCGCCAGCAGCCAAGCCCAGGGGATCGGGCAGGAGACCCAGTACTTC.